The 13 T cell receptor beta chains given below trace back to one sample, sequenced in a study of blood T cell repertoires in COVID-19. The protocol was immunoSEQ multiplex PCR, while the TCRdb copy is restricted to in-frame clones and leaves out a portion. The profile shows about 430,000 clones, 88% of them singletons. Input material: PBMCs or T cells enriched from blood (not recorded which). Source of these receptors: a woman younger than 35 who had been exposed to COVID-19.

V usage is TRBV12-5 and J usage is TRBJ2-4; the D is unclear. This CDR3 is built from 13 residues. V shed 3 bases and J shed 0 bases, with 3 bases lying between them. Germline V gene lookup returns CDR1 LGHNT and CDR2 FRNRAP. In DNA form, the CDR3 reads TGTGCTAGTGGTTTACTAGCCAAAAACATTCAGTACTTC. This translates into CASGLLAKNIQYF.

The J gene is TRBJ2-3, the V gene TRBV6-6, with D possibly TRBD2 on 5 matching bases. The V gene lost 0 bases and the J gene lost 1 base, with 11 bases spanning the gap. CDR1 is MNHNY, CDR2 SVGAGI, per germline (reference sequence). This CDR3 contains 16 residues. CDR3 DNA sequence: TGTGCCAGCAGTTACTCGAGGGCGAAGGGCACAGATACGCAGTATTTT. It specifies CASSYSRAKGTDTQYF.

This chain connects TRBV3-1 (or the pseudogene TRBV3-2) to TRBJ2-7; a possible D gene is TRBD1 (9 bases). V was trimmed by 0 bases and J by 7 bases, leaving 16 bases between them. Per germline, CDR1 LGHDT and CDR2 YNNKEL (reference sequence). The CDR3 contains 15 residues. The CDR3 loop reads CASSQDSGTGWEQYF. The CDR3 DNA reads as TGTGCCAGCAGCCAAGATAGCGGGACAGGGTGGGAGCAGTACTTC.

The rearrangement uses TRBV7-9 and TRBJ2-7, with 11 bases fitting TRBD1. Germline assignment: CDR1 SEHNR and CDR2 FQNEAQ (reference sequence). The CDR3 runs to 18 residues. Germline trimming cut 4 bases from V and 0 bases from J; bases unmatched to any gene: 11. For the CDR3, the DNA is TGTGCCAGCAGCTCCAGAGGATCCGGGACAGGGGGCTCCTACGAGCAGTACTTC. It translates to CASSSRGSGTGGSYEQYF.

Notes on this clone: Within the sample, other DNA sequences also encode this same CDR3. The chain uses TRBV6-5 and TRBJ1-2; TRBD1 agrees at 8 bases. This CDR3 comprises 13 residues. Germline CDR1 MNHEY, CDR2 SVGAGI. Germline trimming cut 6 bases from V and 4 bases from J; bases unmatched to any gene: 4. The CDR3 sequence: CASSPDRGYGYTF. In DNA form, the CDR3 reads TGTGCCAGCAGCCCCGACAGGGGCTATGGCTACACCTTC.

The CDR3 coding sequence is TGTGCCAGCAGCTCCCTTGGGGGGTCGGATGAAAAACTGTTTTTT. This sequence encodes CASSSLGGSDEKLFF. The chain uses TRBV11-1 and TRBJ1-4; D is possibly TRBD1 (5 bases). This CDR3 region has 15 residues. Germline V gene sequence: CDR1 SGHAT, CDR2 FQDESV (reference sequence). The germline V and J ends were trimmed by 4 bases and 6 bases, with 15 bases remaining between them.

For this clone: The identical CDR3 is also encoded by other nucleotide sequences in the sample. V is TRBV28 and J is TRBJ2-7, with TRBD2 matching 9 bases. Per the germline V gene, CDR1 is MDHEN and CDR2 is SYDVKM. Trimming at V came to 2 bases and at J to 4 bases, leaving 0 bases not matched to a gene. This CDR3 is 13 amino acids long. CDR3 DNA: TGTGCCAGCAGTTTACTAGCGGGGTACGAGCAGTACTTC. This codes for CASSLLAGYEQYF. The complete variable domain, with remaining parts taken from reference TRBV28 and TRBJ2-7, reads DVKVTQSSRYLVKRTGEKVFLECVQDMDHENMFWYRQDPGLGLRLIYFSYDVKMKEKGDIPEGYSVSREKKERFSLILESASTNQTSMYLCASSLLAGYEQYFGPGTRLTVT.

CDR3 in amino acids: CASSQEVNRKETQYF. In DNA, the CDR3 is TGCGCCAGCAGCCAAGAAGTCAACAGGAAAGAGACCCAGTACTTC. The V gene is TRBV4-1, the J gene TRBJ2-5; the D gene is possibly TRBD1 (5 bases). Between the trimmed V and J ends, which lost 0 bases and 3 bases, there was a span of 11 bases. Germline V CDR1 and CDR2: MGHRA, YSYEKL. CDR3 length: 15 amino acids.

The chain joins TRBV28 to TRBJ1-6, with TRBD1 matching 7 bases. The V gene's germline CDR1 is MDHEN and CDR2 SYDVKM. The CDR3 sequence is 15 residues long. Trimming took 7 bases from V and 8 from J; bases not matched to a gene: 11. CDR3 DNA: TGTGCCAGCACAAACAGGGGAATAATACATTCACCCCTCCACTTT. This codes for CASTNRGIIHSPLHF. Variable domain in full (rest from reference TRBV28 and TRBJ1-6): DVKVTQSSRYLVKRTGEKVFLECVQDMDHENMFWYRQDPGLGLRLIYFSYDVKMKEKGDIPEGYSVSREKKERFSLILESASTNQTSMYLCASTNRGIIHSPLHFGNGTRLTVT.

The CDR3 nucleotides are TGTGCCAGCAGCCCGAGTTACCGGGACAGGGGAAATAGCAATCAGCCCCAGCATTTT. It codes for CASSPSYRDRGNSNQPQHF. The rearrangement joins TRBV5-6 to TRBJ1-5, with 10 bases aligning to TRBD1. J was trimmed by 0 bases and V by 4 bases; bases with no gene match: 13. The length of the CDR3 is 19 residues. CDR1 is SGHDT, CDR2 YYEEEE, per germline.

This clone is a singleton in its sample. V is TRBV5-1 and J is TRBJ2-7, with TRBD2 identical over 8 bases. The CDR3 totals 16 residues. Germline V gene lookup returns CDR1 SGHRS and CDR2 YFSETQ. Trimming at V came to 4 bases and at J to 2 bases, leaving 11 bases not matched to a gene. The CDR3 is CASSHKPGLGTYEQYF. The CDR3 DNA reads TGCGCCAGCAGCCATAAACCGGGACTAGGGACCTACGAGCAGTACTTC. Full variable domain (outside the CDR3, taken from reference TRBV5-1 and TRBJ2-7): KAGVTQTPRYLIKTRGQQVTLSCSPISGHRSVSWYQQTPGQGLQFLFEYFSETQRNKGNFPGRFSGRQFSNSRSEMNVSTLELGDSALYLCASSHKPGLGTYEQYFGPGTRLTVT.

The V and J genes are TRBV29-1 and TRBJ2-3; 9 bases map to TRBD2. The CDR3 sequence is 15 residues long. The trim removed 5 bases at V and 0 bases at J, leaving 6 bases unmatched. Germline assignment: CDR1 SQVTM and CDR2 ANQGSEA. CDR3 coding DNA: TGCAGCGTTCCCCCCAGCGGGGGGAGCACAGATACGCAGTATTTT. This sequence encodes CSVPPSGGSTDTQYF.

The CDR3 DNA reads TGTGCCAGCAGTTTAGAAGCGGAGGTCTACGAGCAGTACTTC. The encoded protein is CASSLEAEVYEQYF. The rearrangement joins TRBV28 to TRBJ2-7, with D tentatively TRBD2 (5 bases). V shed 2 bases and J shed 3 bases, with 11 bases lying between them. The germline V gene has CDR1 MDHEN and CDR2 SYDVKM. This CDR3 contains 14 residues. The full variable domain, rest sourced from reference TRBV28 and TRBJ2-7, is DVKVTQSSRYLVKRTGEKVFLECVQDMDHENMFWYRQDPGLGLRLIYFSYDVKMKEKGDIPEGYSVSREKKERFSLILESASTNQTSMYLCASSLEAEVYEQYFGPGTRLTVT.